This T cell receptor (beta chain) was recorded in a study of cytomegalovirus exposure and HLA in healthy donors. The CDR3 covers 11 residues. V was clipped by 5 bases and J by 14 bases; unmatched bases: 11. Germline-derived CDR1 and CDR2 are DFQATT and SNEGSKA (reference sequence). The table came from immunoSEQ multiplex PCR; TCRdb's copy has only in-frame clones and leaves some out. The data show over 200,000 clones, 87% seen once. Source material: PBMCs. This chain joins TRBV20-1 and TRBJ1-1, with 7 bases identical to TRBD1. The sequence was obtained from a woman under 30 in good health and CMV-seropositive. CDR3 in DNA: TGCAGTGCTGCCGGGACAGAGGCCGGGTTCTTT. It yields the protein CSAAGTEAGFF.